This T cell receptor (beta chain) was sequenced during a study of blood T cell repertoires in COVID-19. As for the study in general: Sites in the United States, Italy and Spain provided acute and convalescent COVID-19 samples. Sources were T cells, B-cell-depleted T cells, or PBMCs; the material itself was cDNA or gDNA.

This clone was seen a single time. The data were produced by immunoSEQ multiplex PCR, yet TCRdb's version contains in-frame clones alone and is incomplete. This repertoire shows 150,000 to 200,000 clones, 70% to 90% found once; its top ten account for over 7.5%. Trimming removed 5 bases at V and 7 bases at J, with 9 bases between. Germline-derived CDR1 and CDR2 are SGHAT and FQDESV (reference sequence). The CDR3 runs to 13 residues. J is TRBJ1-6 and V is TRBV11-1; no reliable D call. Sequencing was carried out using peripheral blood. The receptor's source is a man in his fifties with active or convalescent COVID-19. The CDR3 DNA is TGTGCCAGCAGCCTTGACATGAATTCACCCCTCCACTTT. Its translation: CASSLDMNSPLHF.